These 5 T cell receptor beta chains originate from one sample sequenced in a study of blood T cells in healthy people across ages. The use of a sample-barcoded 5' primer and a J-beta primer mix characterized a second PCR of about 6 to 12 cycles. Using its own MiXCR run on the 5' RACE reads, TCRdb lists one record per CDR3 protein. Among hundreds of thousands of distinct CDR3 sequences listed, around 48% were seen once. Sequenced material: blood. The receptors were gathered from a woman in her sixties in good health.

The chain has TRBV20-1 and TRBJ2-7; 7 nucleotides agree with TRBD1. Germline V gives CDR1 DFQATT, CDR2 SNEGSKA (reference sequence). V shed 3 bases, J shed 7 bases, and the junction held 9 bases outside the gene matches. The CDR3 extends over 13 amino acids. CDR3 in DNA: TGCAGTGCTAGTTCCCCGACAGGGAATGAGCAGTACTTC. Its translation is CSASSPTGNEQYF.

There are a few counts of this clonotype. The rearrangement uses TRBV20-1 and TRBJ1-2; D gene ambiguous. The CDR3 runs 13 residues. The germline CDR1 and CDR2 sequences are DFQATT and SNEGSKA (reference sequence). The V and J ends lost 3 bases and 4 bases respectively, with 12 bases between them. DNA for the CDR3: TGCAGTGCTAGGGAATCTGGTCCCTATGGCTACACCTTC. It encodes CSARESGPYGYTF.

The rearrangement uses TRBV5-1 and TRBJ2-7; TRBD1 is a possible D gene (6 bases). The CDR3 extends over 12 amino acids. Looked up from germline, CDR1 is SGHRS and CDR2 is YFSETQ. Trimming took off 5 bases at V and 5 bases at J, with 11 bases between the two ends. The DNA for the CDR3 is TGCGCCAGCAGTCGACAGGCCCACGAGCAGTACTTC. The encoded protein is CASSRQAHEQYF.

V is TRBV24-1 and J is TRBJ2-6, with D unclear. The length of the CDR3 is 18 residues. The V and J ends lost 4 bases and 0 bases respectively, with 15 bases between them. Germline CDR1 is KGHDR and CDR2 is SFDVKD. CDR3 coding DNA: TGTGCCACCAGTGACACGACCCCGAGATACTCTGGGGCCAACGTCCTGACTTTC. It codes for CATSDTTPRYSGANVLTF.

The sample holds a few counts of this clonotype. The chain joins TRBV20-1 to TRBJ1-2; the match to TRBD1 covers 12 bases. CDR1 and CDR2 from the germline V gene are DFQATT and SNEGSKA (reference sequence). J lost 10 bases, V lost 6 bases, and 9 bases had no gene match. There are 13 residues in the CDR3. CDR3 in DNA: TGCAGTGCCCGCGGGACAGGGGGCTTGGTCTACACCTTC. Amino acids: CSARGTGGLVYTF.